Following are 21 T cell receptor beta chains from one sample sequenced in a study of cytomegalovirus exposure and HLA in healthy donors. 13 Jbeta primers and 60 Vbeta primers were used for the PCR. Produced via immunoSEQ multiplex PCR; TCRdb's table is partial and in-frame only. The data show more than 100,000 clones, around 79% seen once. Sequenced input: PBMCs. These receptors came from a woman between 40 and 55 years old in good health and CMV-seronegative.

The chain couples TRBV6-4 to TRBJ2-3; D is perhaps TRBD2 (6 bases). Germline V gives CDR1 MRHNA, CDR2 SNTAGT. Between the trimmed V and J ends, which lost 8 bases and 5 bases, there was a span of 17 bases. CDR3 length: 14 amino acids. CDR3: CASSIVGGEDTQYF. CDR3 bases: TGTGCCAGCTCCATCGTGGGGGGAGAAGATACGCAGTATTTT.

V and J are TRBV28 and TRBJ1-5; 8 bases align to TRBD1. Germline V CDR1 and CDR2: MDHEN, SYDVKM. The CDR3 spans 15 residues. With 6 bases clipped from V and 0 bases from J, the junction kept 4 bases outside the gene matches. The CDR3 region is CASSRQGTSNQPQHF. CDR3 nucleotides: TGTGCCAGCAGCCGACAGGGGACTAGCAATCAGCCCCAGCATTTT. Variable domain in full (rest from reference TRBV28 and TRBJ1-5): DVKVTQSSRYLVKRTGEKVFLECVQDMDHENMFWYRQDPGLGLRLIYFSYDVKMKEKGDIPEGYSVSREKKERFSLILESASTNQTSMYLCASSRQGTSNQPQHFGDGTRLSIL.

This clone was recorded only once. Germline is not matched at one junction end, which may reflect a read error. The rearrangement joins TRBV7-7 to TRBJ2-3, with TRBD2 matching over 7 bases. The CDR3 sequence is 14 residues long. Germline CDR1 is SSHAT and CDR2 is FNYEAQ (reference sequence). The CDR3 sequence: CASSPSGSTDTQYF. The CDR3 DNA is TGTGCTAGCAGCCCTAGCGGATCCACAGATACGCAGTATTTT.

The chain is built from TRBV29-1 and TRBJ2-1, with 11 bases identical to TRBD2. Unmatched junction bases numbered 7, after V lost 2 bases and J lost 7 bases. The V gene's germline CDR1 is SQVTM and CDR2 ANQGSEA. This CDR3 spans 15 amino acids. The CDR3 DNA reads as TGCAGCGTTGAAACTCCGGGACTAGCGGTAAATGAGCAGTTCTTC. This translates into CSVETPGLAVNEQFF.

The rearrangement links TRBV28 to TRBJ1-1; 10 bases are shared with TRBD1. The CDR3 runs to 17 residues. J lost 1 base, V lost 9 bases, and 14 bases had no gene match. From germline, CDR1 is MDHEN and CDR2 SYDVKM. In DNA, the CDR3 is TGTGCCAGTACCTCCGGGACAGGGGATGTCAGGAACACTGAAGCTTTCTTT. As protein: CASTSGTGDVRNTEAFF. Variable domain in full (rest from reference TRBV28 and TRBJ1-1): DVKVTQSSRYLVKRTGEKVFLECVQDMDHENMFWYRQDPGLGLRLIYFSYDVKMKEKGDIPEGYSVSREKKERFSLILESASTNQTSMYLCASTSGTGDVRNTEAFFGQGTRLTVV.

The chain is built from TRBV28 and TRBJ1-2; 7 positions agree with TRBD1. The CDR3 has 13 amino acids. Trimming took 8 bases from V and 3 from J; bases not matched to a gene: 6. Germline CDR1 reads MDHEN; CDR2 reads SYDVKM. DNA of the CDR3: TGTGCCAGCCGGCACGGGACAGACTATGGCTACACCTTC. This encodes CASRHGTDYGYTF.

The rearrangement joins TRBV4-1 to TRBJ1-5; tentatively, D is TRBD1 (6 bases). CDR3 length: 15 amino acids. CDR1 is MGHRA, CDR2 YSYEKL, per germline. The V and J ends lost 1 base and 5 bases respectively, with 12 bases between them. CDR3 residues: CASSQADRDYQPQHF. CDR3 bases: TGCGCCAGCAGCCAAGCGGACAGAGACTATCAGCCCCAGCATTTT.

In its sample, this clone was seen once. The V gene is TRBV11-3, the J gene TRBJ1-1, with TRBD1 as a possible D gene (5 bases). Germline V gene sequence: CDR1 SGHNT, CDR2 YENEEA. This CDR3 comprises 13 residues. Trimming took off 2 bases at V and 9 bases at J, with 13 bases between the two ends. This chain's CDR3 is CASSLKMGHQAFF. The CDR3 DNA reads as TGTGCCAGCAGCTTAAAAATGGGGCATCAAGCTTTCTTT.

This chain connects TRBV7-2 to TRBJ1-2, with no clear D. This CDR3 spans 12 amino acids. Trimming removed 3 bases from V and 3 bases from J, with 5 bases in between. Per germline, CDR1 SGHTA and CDR2 FQGNSA. CDR3 amino acids: CASSFDYYGYTF. The CDR3 DNA follows: TGTGCCAGCAGCTTTGACTACTATGGCTACACCTTC.

The chain couples TRBV29-1 to TRBJ2-3; 8 nucleotides line up with TRBD2. Germline assignment: CDR1 SQVTM and CDR2 ANQGSEA. The CDR3 extends over 12 amino acids. CDR3 region: CVAGFGTDTQYF. CDR3 DNA: TGCGTAGCGGGATTTGGCACAGATACGCAGTATTTT.

The V gene is TRBV5-1, the J gene TRBJ1-2; 7 bases agree with TRBD1. Per the germline V gene, CDR1 is SGHRS and CDR2 is YFSETQ. The CDR3 runs to 12 residues. J gave up 10 bases and V 6 bases, and 9 bases lay outside the gene matches. CDR3 DNA sequence: TGCGCCAGCAATGAGGGGGCGAAAGACTACACCTTC. Protein product: CASNEGAKDYTF.

The chain combines TRBV21-1 with TRBJ2-7; the DNA was not used to check the table's D call, TRBD1. TRBV21-1 is termed a pseudogene. The CDR3 loop spans 17 amino acids. CDR3 amino acids: CASSKARAGQGPYEQYF. DNA for the CDR3: TGTGCCAGCAGCAAAGCCAGAGCCGGACAGGGACCATACGAGCAGTACTTC.

CDR3: CASSLAGGSYGYTF. The CDR3, as DNA: TGTGCCAGCAGCTTGGCGGGGGGCAGCTATGGCTACACCTTC. The chain links TRBV5-6 to TRBJ1-2, with D possibly being TRBD1 (6 bases). CDR1 and CDR2 from the germline V gene are SGHDT and YYEEEE. With 0 bases removed from V and 4 bases from J, the gap between germline ends came to 10 bases. The CDR3 covers 14 residues.

The chain joins TRBV4-2 to TRBJ1-2; 7 nucleotides line up with TRBD1. This CDR3 is 16 amino acids long. V was pared by 0 bases and J by 7 bases, with 11 bases of the junction left unmatched. Germline V gene sequence: CDR1 LGHNA, CDR2 YNFKEQ. The DNA for the CDR3 is TGTGCCAGCAGCCAAGAACATCAGGAGGGGGCAGGTGGCTACACCTTC. This gives the protein CASSQEHQEGAGGYTF.

The gene calls are TRBV2 and TRBJ2-1; tentatively, D is TRBD2 (6 bases). CDR3 length: 15 residues. Germline assignment: CDR1 SNHLY and CDR2 FYNNEI. Deletions cut 1 base from V and 1 base from J, with 8 bases between. CDR3 loop: CASSEDRGSYNEQFF. DNA for the CDR3: TGTGCCAGCAGTGAAGATCGGGGGTCCTACAATGAGCAGTTCTTC.

The chain recombines TRBV14 with TRBJ2-3, with 7 positions matching TRBD2. This CDR3 region has 14 residues. Looked up from germline, CDR1 is SGHDN and CDR2 is FVKESK. With 4 bases clipped from V and 8 bases from J, the junction kept 9 bases outside the gene matches. Here the CDR3 reads CASSPSGIRVTQYF. CDR3 coding DNA: TGTGCCAGCAGCCCTAGCGGAATTCGAGTTACGCAGTATTTT.

The genes are TRBV25-1 and TRBJ2-1, with 9 nucleotides matching TRBD2. Germline lookup yields CDR1 MGHDK and CDR2 SYGVNS. V was clipped by 3 bases and J by 7 bases; unmatched bases: 7. The CDR3 has 15 residues. The CDR3 region has the DNA TGTGCCAGCAGTGATTTTGGACTAGCGACGAATGAGCAGTTCTTC. Amino acids: CASSDFGLATNEQFF.

The V gene is TRBV5-6, the J gene TRBJ1-2; 10 bases map to TRBD1. Germline V gene sequence: CDR1 SGHDT, CDR2 YYEEEE. CDR3 size: 15 residues. V lost 4 bases, J lost 4 bases, and 7 bases stayed unmatched. The CDR3 nucleotides read TGTGCCAGCAGCCCTCGGACAGGGGGAATCTATGGCTACACCTTC. Protein product: CASSPRTGGIYGYTF. Looking up the rest from reference TRBV5-6 and TRBJ1-2 gives the full variable domain: DAGVTQSPTHLIKTRGQQVTLRCSPKSGHDTVSWYQQALGQGPQFIFQYYEEEERQRGNFPDRFSGHQFPNYSSELNVNALLLGDSALYLCASSPRTGGIYGYTFGSGTRLTVV.

The J gene is TRBJ2-5, the V gene TRBV6-5; perhaps TRBD2 as D (5 bases). Germline lookup yields CDR1 MNHEY and CDR2 SVGAGI. The CDR3 has 13 residues. Trimming shortened V by 5 bases and J by 5 bases, and 12 bases separated the two germline ends. CDR3 DNA: TGTGCCAGCAGTCGCGGACTCGGCGAGACCCAGTACTTC. Translation gives CASSRGLGETQYF.

This clone was observed a handful of times. The V and J genes are TRBV27 and TRBJ1-2; TRBD1 might be the D (6 bases). Trimming removed 0 bases from V and 2 bases from J, with 13 bases in between. CDR1 and CDR2 from the germline V gene are MNHEY and SMNVEV (reference sequence). CDR3 length: 16 amino acids. For the CDR3, the DNA is TGTGCCAGCAGTTTATCCCGCACAGGGCCGAACTATGGCTACACCTTC. As protein: CASSLSRTGPNYGYTF.

The V call is TRBV4-3, the J call TRBJ2-4, with a weak D call TRBD1 (5 bases). The CDR3 runs 14 residues. The ends were cut back, 0 bases at V and 7 bases at J, with 10 bases in the middle. Germline values: CDR1 LGHNA, CDR2 YSLEER. CDR3 nucleotide sequence: TGCGCCAGCAGCCAAGATGTAGGGGTTAACATTCAGTACTTC. This translates into CASSQDVGVNIQYF.